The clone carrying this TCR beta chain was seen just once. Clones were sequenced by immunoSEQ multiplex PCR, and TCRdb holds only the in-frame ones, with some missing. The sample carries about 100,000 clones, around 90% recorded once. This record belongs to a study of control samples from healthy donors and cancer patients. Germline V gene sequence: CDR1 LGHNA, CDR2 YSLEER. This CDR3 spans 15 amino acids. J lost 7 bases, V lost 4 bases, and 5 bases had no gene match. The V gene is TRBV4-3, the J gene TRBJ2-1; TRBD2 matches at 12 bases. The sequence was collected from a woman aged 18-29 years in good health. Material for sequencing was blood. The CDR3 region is CASSLLAGGGNEQFF. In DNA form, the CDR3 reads TGCGCCAGCAGCCTACTAGCGGGAGGTGGTAATGAGCAGTTCTTC.